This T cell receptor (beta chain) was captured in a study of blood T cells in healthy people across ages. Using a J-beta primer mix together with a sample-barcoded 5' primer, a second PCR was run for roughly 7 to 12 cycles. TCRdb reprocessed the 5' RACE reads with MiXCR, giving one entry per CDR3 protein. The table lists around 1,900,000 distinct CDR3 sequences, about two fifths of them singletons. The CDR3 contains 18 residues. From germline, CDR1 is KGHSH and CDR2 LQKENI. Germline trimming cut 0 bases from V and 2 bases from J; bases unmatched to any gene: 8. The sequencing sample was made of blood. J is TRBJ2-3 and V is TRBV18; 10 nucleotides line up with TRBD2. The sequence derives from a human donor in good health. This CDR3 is CASSPPLIAGGFTDTQYF. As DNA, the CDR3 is TGTGCCAGCTCACCACCGTTGATAGCGGGGGGATTCACAGATACGCAGTATTTT.